The rows below give T cell receptor beta chains drawn from one sample of a study of cytomegalovirus exposure and HLA in healthy donors. Data came from immunoSEQ multiplex PCR; TCRdb stores just in-frame clones and leaves some out. Of more than 80,000 clones in the sample, 55% to 75% are singletons; the top ten hold roughly 3%. Input material: PBMCs. The receptors come from a man between 60 and 75 years old in good health and CMV-seronegative. CDR3s include the opening cysteine and the closing phenylalanine or tryptophan. The order of the fields is CDR3 protein, CDR3 DNA, J gene, V gene, clone size, D gene. D genes are given only for firm matches. Where a row states a size, it is once, few, many or the class of an expanded clone; other rows omit it.

CASSQLGLAGEETQYF	TGCGCCAGCAGCCAATTGGGACTAGCGGGGGAAGAGACCCAGTACTTC	TRBJ2-5	TRBV4-1	NA	TRBD2
CASSQVSGRSYEQYF	TGTGCCAGCAGTCAAGTTAGCGGGAGGTCGTACGAGCAGTACTTC	TRBJ2-7	TRBV6-1	NA	TRBD2
CASSPGTGKYSNQPQHF	TGTGCCAGCAGCCCCGGGACAGGGAAGTATAGCAATCAGCCCCAGCATTTT	TRBJ1-5	TRBV5-6	NA	TRBD1
CAGGIGLSYEQYF	TGTGCCGGGGGGATCGGCTTGTCCTACGAGCAGTACTTC	TRBJ2-7	TRBV28	few	NA
CASIPTGVDTEAFF	TGTGCCAGCATCCCGACAGGGGTGGACACTGAAGCTTTCTTT	TRBJ1-1	TRBV6-5	NA	TRBD1
CAIGQQTGTGNTIYF	TGTGCCATCGGACAGCAGACAGGGACTGGAAACACCATATATTTT	TRBJ1-3	TRBV10-3	NA	TRBD1
CASSTRGAGGSYNEQFF	TGTGCCAGTAGTACCCGGGGGGCAGGAGGGTCCTACAATGAGCAGTTCTTC	TRBJ2-1	TRBV19	NA	NA
CASSRELAGGTDTQYF	TGCGCCAGCAGCCGCGAACTAGCGGGGGGGACAGATACGCAGTATTTT	TRBJ2-3	TRBV5-1	few	TRBD2
CASSLSVDTDTQYF	TGTGCCAGCAGCTTGTCAGTTGACACAGATACGCAGTATTTT	TRBJ2-3	TRBV7-9	NA	NA
CASSEREGGWGEKLFF	TGTGCCAGCAGTGAACGGGAAGGGGGCTGGGGTGAAAAACTGTTTTTT	TRBJ1-4	TRBV6-1	NA	TRBD1
CASSEKTGHQETQYF	TGTGCCAGCAGCGAAAAGACAGGGCACCAAGAGACCCAGTACTTC	TRBJ2-5	TRBV5-4	NA	TRBD1
CASGSASYNEQFF	TGTGCCAGCGGGAGCGCCTCCTACAATGAGCAGTTCTTC	TRBJ2-1	TRBV9	NA	NA
CASSQEGARIETQYF	TGTGCCAGCAGCCAAGAGGGGGCGCGGATAGAGACCCAGTACTTC	TRBJ2-5	TRBV5-8	few	TRBD1
CAWSGGQGYEKLFF	TGTGCCTGGAGTGGAGGACAGGGGTATGAAAAACTGTTTTTT	TRBJ1-4	TRBV30	NA	TRBD1
CASSSREREDEQFF	TGTGCCAGCAGCTCACGGGAGCGGGAGGACGAGCAGTTCTTC	TRBJ2-1	TRBV7-3	NA	TRBD2
CASSYGHANYGYTF	TGTGCCAGCAGCTATGGACACGCTAACTATGGCTACACCTTC	TRBJ1-2	TRBV5-6	NA	NA
CASSLPPGGELFF	TGTGCCAGCAGCCTGCCCCCAGGGGGGGAGCTGTTTTTT	TRBJ2-2	TRBV7-2	NA	NA
CATSRGTGNQPQHF	TGTGCCACCAGCAGAGGGACAGGGAACCAGCCCCAGCATTTT	TRBJ1-5	TRBV15	NA	TRBD1
CASSLISGRYNEQFF	TGTGCCAGCAGCCTTATTAGCGGGAGATACAATGAGCAGTTCTTC	TRBJ2-1	TRBV14	few	TRBD2
CASSDVRGGDTQYF	TGTGCCAGCAGCGACGTCCGGGGAGGAGATACGCAGTATTTT	TRBJ2-3	TRBV7-3	NA	NA
CASIVDNEQFF	TGTGCCAGCATAGTGGACAATGAGCAGTTCTTC	TRBJ2-1	TRBV2	few	NA
CASSLGTPYSNQPQHF	TGTGCCAGCAGTTTAGGTACACCTTATAGCAATCAGCCCCAGCATTTT	TRBJ1-5	TRBV27	NA	NA
CASSLVPQMKETQYF	TGCGCCAGCAGCTTGGTACCCCAGATGAAAGAGACCCAGTACTTC	TRBJ2-5	TRBV5-1	NA	NA
CASSDGRINQPQHF	TGTGCCAGCAGTGACGGCAGGATCAATCAGCCCCAGCATTTT	TRBJ1-5	TRBV6-1	once	NA
CASSLDRAWEQYF	TGCGCCAGCAGCCTCGACAGGGCTTGGGAGCAGTACTTC	TRBJ2-7	TRBV5-1	once	TRBD1
CASSYRTSGRPYEQYF	TGTGCCAGCAGTTATAGGACTAGCGGGAGACCCTACGAGCAGTACTTC	TRBJ2-7	TRBV6-5	NA	TRBD2
CASTDLRGSPLHF	TGTGCCAGCACTGATCTACGGGGGTCACCCCTCCACTTT	TRBJ1-6	TRBV19	NA	NA
CASSFSTSGDEQFF	TGTGCCAGCAGCTTTTCGACTAGCGGGGATGAGCAGTTCTTC	TRBJ2-1	TRBV7-9	NA	TRBD2
CASSGTDLMNTEAFF	TGTGCCAGCTCCGGGACAGACCTCATGAACACTGAAGCTTTCTTT	TRBJ1-1	TRBV19	NA	TRBD1
CAWSSLSGRGMDQPQHF	TGTGCCTGGAGTAGTCTAAGTGGCAGGGGAATGGATCAGCCCCAGCATTTT	TRBJ1-5	TRBV30	NA	NA
CASIPGLAGAGEQFF	TGTGCCAGCATTCCAGGACTAGCGGGAGCTGGTGAGCAGTTCTTC	TRBJ2-1	TRBV2	few	TRBD2
CASSLAEGVFEKLFF	TGTGCCAGCAGCTTAGCCGAGGGGGTTTTTGAAAAACTGTTTTTT	TRBJ1-4	TRBV11-2	NA	NA
CASSAGGGAYNEQFF	TGTGCCAGCAGCGCCGGCGGGGGGGCGTACAATGAGCAGTTCTTC	TRBJ2-1	TRBV5-4	NA	TRBD2
CASSQEGGGLDNEQFF	TGCGCCAGCAGCCAAGAGGGGGGGGGACTCGACAATGAGCAGTTCTTC	TRBJ2-1	TRBV4-1	NA	TRBD2
CASSTRQGRQNQETQYF	TGTGCCAGCAGCACGAGACAGGGGCGACAAAACCAAGAGACCCAGTACTTC	TRBJ2-5	TRBV21-1	NA	NA
CASSLRTVSSGYNEQFF	TGTGCCAGCAGTCTAAGAACCGTGTCTAGCGGATACAATGAGCAGTTCTTC	TRBJ2-1	TRBV27	NA	TRBD2
CASSLGLVAETQYF	TGTGCCAGCAGCTTAGGGCTAGTTGCCGAGACCCAGTACTTC	TRBJ2-5	TRBV11-2	NA	NA
CASSPPDRDYNEQFF	TGTGCCAGCAGTCCCCCGGACAGAGATTACAATGAGCAGTTCTTC	TRBJ2-1	TRBV6-5	few	NA
CASSNRTGGEEQYF	TGCGCCAGCAGTAATCGGACAGGGGGCGAAGAGCAGTACTTC	TRBJ2-7	TRBV23-1	few	TRBD1
CSSSQSRQGGDYGYTF	TGTTCCAGCAGCCAATCGAGACAGGGTGGGGATTATGGCTACACCTTC	TRBJ1-2	TRBV7-9	NA	TRBD1